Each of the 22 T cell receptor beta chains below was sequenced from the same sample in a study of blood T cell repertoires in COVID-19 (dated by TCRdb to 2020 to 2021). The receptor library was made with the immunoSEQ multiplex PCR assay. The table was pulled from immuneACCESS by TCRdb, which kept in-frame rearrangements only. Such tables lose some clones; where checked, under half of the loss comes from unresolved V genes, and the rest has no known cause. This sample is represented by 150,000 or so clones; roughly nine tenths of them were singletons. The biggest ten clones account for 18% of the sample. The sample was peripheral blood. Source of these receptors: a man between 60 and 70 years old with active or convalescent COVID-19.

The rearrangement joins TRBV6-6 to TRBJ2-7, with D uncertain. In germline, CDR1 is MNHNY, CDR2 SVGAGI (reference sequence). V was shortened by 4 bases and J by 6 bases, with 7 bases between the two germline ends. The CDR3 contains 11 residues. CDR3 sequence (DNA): TGTGCCAGCAGTTCCGCAGGCGAGCAGTACTTC. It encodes CASSSAGEQYF.

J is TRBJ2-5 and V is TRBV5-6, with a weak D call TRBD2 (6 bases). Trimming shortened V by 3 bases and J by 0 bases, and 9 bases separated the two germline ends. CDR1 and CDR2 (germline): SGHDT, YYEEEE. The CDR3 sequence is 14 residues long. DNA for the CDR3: TGTGCCAGCAGCTCCCTAGCGAACCAAGAGACCCAGTACTTC. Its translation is CASSSLANQETQYF.

As DNA, the CDR3 is TGTGCCAGCAGCTTGCAGACTAGCGGGAGTACAGATACGCAGTATTTT. Its translation is CASSLQTSGSTDTQYF. The chain links TRBV7-8 to TRBJ2-3; 12 nucleotides match TRBD2. V was pared by 3 bases and J by 3 bases, with 4 bases of the junction left unmatched. This CDR3 has 16 residues. CDR1 and CDR2 from the germline V gene are SGHVS and FQNEAQ. Variable domain in full (rest from reference TRBV7-8 and TRBJ2-3): GAGVSQSPRYKVAKRGQDVALRCDPISGHVSLFWYQQALGQGPEFLTYFQNEAQLDKSGLPSDRFFAERPEGSVSTLKIQRTQQEDSAVYLCASSLQTSGSTDTQYFGPGTRLTVL.

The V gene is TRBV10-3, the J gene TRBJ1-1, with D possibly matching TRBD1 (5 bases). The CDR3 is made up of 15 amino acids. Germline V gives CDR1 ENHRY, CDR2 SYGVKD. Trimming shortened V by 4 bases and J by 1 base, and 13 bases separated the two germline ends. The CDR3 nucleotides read TGTGCCATCAGTGCCATCAGGGCTCGGAACACTGAAGCTTTCTTT. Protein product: CAISAIRARNTEAFF.

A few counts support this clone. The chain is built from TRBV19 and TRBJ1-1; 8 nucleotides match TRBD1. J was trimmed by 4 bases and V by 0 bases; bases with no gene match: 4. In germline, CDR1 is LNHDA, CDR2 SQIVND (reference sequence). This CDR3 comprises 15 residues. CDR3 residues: CASSIENRGSTEAFF. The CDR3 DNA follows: TGTGCCAGTAGTATAGAAAACAGGGGGAGCACTGAAGCTTTCTTT.

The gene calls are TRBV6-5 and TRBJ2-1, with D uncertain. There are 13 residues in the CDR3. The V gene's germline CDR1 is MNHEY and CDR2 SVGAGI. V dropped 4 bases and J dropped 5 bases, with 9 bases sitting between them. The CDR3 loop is CASSFFLNNEQFF. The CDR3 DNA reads TGTGCCAGCAGTTTCTTCCTAAACAATGAGCAGTTCTTC.

CDR3 in amino acids: CASRDSVNTEAFF. The CDR3 region has the DNA TGTGCCAGCAGGGACAGCGTGAACACTGAAGCTTTCTTT. V usage is TRBV2 and J usage is TRBJ1-1, with a tentative D call TRBD1 (6 bases). The germline V gene encodes CDR1 SNHLY and CDR2 FYNNEI. The CDR3 totals 13 residues. V lost 6 bases and J 0 bases, leaving 8 bases between the germline ends.

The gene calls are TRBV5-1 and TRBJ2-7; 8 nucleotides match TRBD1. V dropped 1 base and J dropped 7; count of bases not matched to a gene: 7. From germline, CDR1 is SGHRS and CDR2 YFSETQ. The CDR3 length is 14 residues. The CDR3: CASSLTGGLPEQYF. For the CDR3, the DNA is TGCGCCAGCAGCTTGACAGGGGGGCTCCCGGAGCAGTACTTC.

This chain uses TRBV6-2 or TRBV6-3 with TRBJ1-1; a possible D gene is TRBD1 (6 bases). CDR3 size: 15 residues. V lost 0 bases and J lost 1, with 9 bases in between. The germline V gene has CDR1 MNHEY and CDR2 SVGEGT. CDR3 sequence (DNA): TGTGCCAGCAGTTACTCGATGACAGGGAACACTGAAGCTTTCTTT. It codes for CASSYSMTGNTEAFF.

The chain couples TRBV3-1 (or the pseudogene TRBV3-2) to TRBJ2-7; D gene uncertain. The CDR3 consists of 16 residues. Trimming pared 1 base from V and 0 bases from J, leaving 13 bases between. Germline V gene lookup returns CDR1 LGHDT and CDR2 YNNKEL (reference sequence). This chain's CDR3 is CASSQGGPGDSYEQYF. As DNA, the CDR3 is TGTGCCAGCAGCCAAGGTGGTCCTGGAGACTCCTACGAGCAGTACTTC.

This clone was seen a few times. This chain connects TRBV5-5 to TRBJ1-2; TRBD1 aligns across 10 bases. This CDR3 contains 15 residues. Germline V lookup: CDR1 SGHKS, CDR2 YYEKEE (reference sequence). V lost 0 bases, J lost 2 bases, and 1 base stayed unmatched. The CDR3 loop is CASSLGDRGNYGYTF. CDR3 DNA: TGTGCCAGCAGCTTGGGGGACAGGGGAAACTATGGCTACACCTTC.

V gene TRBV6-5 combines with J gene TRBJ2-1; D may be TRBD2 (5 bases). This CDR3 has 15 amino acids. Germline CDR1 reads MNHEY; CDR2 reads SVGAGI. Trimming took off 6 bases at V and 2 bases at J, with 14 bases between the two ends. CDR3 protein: CASRDLGLAYNEQFF. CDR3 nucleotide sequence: TGTGCCAGCAGAGATCTTGGACTTGCCTACAATGAGCAGTTCTTC.

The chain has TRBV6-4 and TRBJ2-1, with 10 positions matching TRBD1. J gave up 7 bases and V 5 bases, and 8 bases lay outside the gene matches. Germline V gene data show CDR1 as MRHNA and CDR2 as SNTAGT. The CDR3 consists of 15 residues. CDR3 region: CASSFTRTGGNEQFF. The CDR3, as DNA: TGTGCCAGCAGTTTTACCCGGACAGGGGGAAATGAGCAGTTCTTC.

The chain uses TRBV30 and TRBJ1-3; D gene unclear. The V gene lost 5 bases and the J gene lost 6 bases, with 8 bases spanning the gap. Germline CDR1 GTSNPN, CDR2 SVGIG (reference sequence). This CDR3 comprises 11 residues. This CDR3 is CAWGPINTIYF. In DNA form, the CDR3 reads TGTGCCTGGGGCCCAATAAACACCATATATTTT.

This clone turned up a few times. CDR3: CASSNPGQGTGNTIYF. The CDR3 DNA reads as TGTGCCAGTAGTAATCCGGGACAGGGGACCGGAAACACCATATATTTT. This chain links TRBV19 with TRBJ1-3; 10 bases are shared with TRBD1. The CDR3 runs to 16 residues. V dropped 4 bases and J dropped 4; count of bases not matched to a gene: 7. Germline V gene data show CDR1 as LNHDA and CDR2 as SQIVND (reference sequence).

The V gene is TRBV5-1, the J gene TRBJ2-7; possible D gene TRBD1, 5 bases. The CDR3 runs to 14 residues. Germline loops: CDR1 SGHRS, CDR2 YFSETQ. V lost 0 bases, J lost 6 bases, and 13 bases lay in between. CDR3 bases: TGCGCCAGCAGCTTGGGCAGGGTTCTGGCCGAGCAGTACTTC. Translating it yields CASSLGRVLAEQYF.

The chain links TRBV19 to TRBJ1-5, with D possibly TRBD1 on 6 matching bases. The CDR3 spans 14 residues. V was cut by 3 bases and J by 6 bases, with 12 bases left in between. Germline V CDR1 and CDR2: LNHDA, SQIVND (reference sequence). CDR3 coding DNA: TGTGCCAGTAGTATGGGACAAAACACTCAGCCCCAGCATTTT. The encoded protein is CASSMGQNTQPQHF.

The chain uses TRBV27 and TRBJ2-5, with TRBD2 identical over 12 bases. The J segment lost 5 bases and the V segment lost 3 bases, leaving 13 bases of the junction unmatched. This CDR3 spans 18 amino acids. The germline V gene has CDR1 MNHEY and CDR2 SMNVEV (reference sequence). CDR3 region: CASSLRLAGDFNRETQYF. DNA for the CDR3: TGTGCCAGCAGTTTGAGACTAGCGGGAGATTTTAACCGGGAGACCCAGTACTTC.

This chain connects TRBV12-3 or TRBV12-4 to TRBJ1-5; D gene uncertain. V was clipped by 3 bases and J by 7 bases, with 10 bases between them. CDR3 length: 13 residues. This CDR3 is CASSLRVEQPQHF. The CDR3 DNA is TGTGCCAGCAGTTTGAGGGTTGAACAGCCCCAGCATTTT.

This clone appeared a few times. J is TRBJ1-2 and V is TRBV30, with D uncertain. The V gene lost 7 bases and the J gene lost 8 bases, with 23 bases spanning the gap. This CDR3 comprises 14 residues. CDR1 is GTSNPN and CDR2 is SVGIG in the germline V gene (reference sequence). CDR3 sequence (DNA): TGTGCCTCCTCAAAGATTCCCGTGGAGGAGGGCTACACCTTC. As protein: CASSKIPVEEGYTF.

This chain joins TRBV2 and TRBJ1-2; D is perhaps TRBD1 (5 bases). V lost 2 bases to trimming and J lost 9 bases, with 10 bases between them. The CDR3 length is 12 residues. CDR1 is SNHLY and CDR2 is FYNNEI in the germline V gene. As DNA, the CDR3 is TGTGCCAGCAGTGAACGGGGGGTGAGCTACACCTTC. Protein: CASSERGVSYTF.

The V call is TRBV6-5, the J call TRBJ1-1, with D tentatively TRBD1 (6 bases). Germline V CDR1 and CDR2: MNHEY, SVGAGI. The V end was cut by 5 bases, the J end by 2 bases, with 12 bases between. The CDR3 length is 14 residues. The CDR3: CASSRDTLNTEAFF. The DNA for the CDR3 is TGTGCCAGCAGTCGGGACACTTTAAACACTGAAGCTTTCTTT.